This T cell receptor (beta chain) was obtained from a study of cytomegalovirus exposure and HLA in healthy donors. The study, taken as a whole, reports: The study put 150 to 200 TCR beta chains on its list as cytomegalovirus-associated. Most TCR sequences were seen very rarely across donors, but some public TCRs occurred in many. Cytomegalovirus status, reportedly, was diagnosed with high specificity and sensitivity by the classifier. When a later analysis compared HLA-associated TCR beta chains with equally common others, the HLA-associated chains turned out to be more clonally expanded and to have lower generation probabilities.

Germline-derived CDR1 and CDR2 are SGHAT and FQNNGV. The CDR3 is 13 amino acids. Trimming cost V 4 bases and J 1 base, with 7 bases left between them. A multiplex PCR was run with 60 Vbeta primers and 13 Jbeta primers. Libraries were prepared by immunoSEQ multiplex PCR; TCRdb keeps only in-frame clonotypes and omits some of them. Here the sample spans around 170,000 clones, roughly 79% being singletons. This clone was detected once. Its antigen is undetermined. This probably arose from a read error, given a far larger clone one base away. V is TRBV11-2 and J is TRBJ1-1; D remains unclear. The TCR comes from a middle-aged man in good health and CMV-seronegative. The sequenced sample was PBMCs. The CDR3 here is CASSSFGNTEAFF. CDR3 nucleotides: TGTGCCAGCAGCTCCTTCGGGAACACTGAAGCTTTCTTT.